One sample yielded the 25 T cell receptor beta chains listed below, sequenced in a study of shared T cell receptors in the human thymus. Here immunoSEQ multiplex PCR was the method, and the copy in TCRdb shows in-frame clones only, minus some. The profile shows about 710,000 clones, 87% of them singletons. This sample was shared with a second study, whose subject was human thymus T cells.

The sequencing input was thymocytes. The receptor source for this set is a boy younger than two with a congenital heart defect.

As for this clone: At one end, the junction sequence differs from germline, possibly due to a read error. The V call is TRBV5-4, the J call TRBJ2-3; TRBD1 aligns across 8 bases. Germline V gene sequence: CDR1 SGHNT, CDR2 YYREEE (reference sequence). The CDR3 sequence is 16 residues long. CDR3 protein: CASSPLDRDRSDTQYF. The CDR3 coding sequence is TGCGCCAGCAGCCCACTGGACAGGGACCGATCAGATACGCAGTATTTT.

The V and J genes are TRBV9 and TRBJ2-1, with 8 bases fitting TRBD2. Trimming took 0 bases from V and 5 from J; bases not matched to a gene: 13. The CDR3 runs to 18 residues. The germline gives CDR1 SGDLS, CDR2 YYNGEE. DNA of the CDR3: TGTGCCAGCAGCGTAGGAGGTGGCGGGAGGCTCGAAAACAATGAGCAGTTCTTC. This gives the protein CASSVGGGGRLENNEQFF.

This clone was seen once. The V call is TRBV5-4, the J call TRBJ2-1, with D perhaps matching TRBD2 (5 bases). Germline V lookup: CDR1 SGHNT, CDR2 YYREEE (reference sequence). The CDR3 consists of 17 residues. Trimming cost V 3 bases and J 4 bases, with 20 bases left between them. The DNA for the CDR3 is TGTGCCAGCAGCTATGCGGGCATACACCTGATATACAATGAGCAGTTCTTC. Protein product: CASSYAGIHLIYNEQFF.

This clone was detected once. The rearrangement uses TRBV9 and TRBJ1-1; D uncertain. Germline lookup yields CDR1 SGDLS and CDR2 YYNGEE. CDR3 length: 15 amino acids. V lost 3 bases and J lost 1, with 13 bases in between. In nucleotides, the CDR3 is TGTGCCAGCAGCGAGATCCCGAAGAGGAACACTGAAGCTTTCTTT. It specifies CASSEIPKRNTEAFF.

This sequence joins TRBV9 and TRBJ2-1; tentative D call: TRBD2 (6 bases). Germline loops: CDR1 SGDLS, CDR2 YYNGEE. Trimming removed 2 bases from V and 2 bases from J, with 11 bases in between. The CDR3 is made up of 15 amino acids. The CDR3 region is CASSVGTGPYNEQFF. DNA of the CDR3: TGTGCCAGCAGCGTTGGGACTGGCCCCTACAATGAGCAGTTCTTC.

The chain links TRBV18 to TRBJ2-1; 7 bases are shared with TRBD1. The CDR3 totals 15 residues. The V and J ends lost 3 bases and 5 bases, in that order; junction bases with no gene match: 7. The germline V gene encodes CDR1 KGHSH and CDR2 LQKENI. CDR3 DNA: TGTGCCAGCTCACCGGCCGGGACAGAGGACAATGAGCAGTTCTTC. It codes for CASSPAGTEDNEQFF.

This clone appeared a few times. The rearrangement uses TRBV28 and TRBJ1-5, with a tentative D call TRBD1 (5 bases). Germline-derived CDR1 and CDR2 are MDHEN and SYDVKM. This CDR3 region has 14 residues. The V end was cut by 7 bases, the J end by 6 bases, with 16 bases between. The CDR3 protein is CASTPWGGTQPQHF. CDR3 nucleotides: TGTGCCAGCACCCCCTGGGGGGGGACTCAGCCCCAGCATTTT.

The CDR3 sequence is CASSLGGQGGNEQFF. CDR3 nucleotide sequence: TGTGCCAGCAGCTTGGGGGGACAGGGTGGGAATGAGCAGTTCTTC. The J gene is TRBJ2-1, the V gene TRBV5-4; TRBD1 matches 9 bases. From germline, CDR1 is SGHNT and CDR2 YYREEE (reference sequence). This CDR3 comprises 15 residues. After removal of 0 bases from V and 7 bases from J, the junction contained 5 bases not matched to a gene.

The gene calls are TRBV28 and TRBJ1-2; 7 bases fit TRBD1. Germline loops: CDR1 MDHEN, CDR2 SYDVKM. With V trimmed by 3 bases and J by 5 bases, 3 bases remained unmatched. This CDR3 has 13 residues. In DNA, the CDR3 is TGTGCCAGCAGTTTTCAGGGGGGATATGGCTACACCTTC. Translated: CASSFQGGYGYTF.

For the CDR3, the DNA is TGTGCCAGCTCACTTCGGAGGGACAGGGGCGCCCCTGAGCAGTTCTTC. This encodes CASSLRRDRGAPEQFF. J is TRBJ2-1 and V is TRBV18; TRBD1 matches at 10 bases. CDR3 length: 16 residues. J gave up 9 bases and V 4 bases, and 12 bases lay outside the gene matches. CDR1 KGHSH and CDR2 LQKENI come from the germline V gene.

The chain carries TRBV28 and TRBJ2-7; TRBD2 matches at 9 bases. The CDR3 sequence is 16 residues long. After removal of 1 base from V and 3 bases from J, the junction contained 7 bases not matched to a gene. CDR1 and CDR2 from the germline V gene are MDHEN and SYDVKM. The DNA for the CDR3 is TGTGCCAGCAGTTTATTAAGACTAGCGGACCACTACGAGCAGTACTTC. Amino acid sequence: CASSLLRLADHYEQYF.

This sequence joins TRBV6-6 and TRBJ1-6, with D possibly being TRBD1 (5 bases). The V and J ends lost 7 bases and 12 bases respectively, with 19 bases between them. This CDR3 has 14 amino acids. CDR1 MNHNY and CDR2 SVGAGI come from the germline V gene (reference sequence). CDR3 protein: CASTYRPGGEPLHF. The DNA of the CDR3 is TGTGCCAGCACCTACAGACCGGGAGGGGAACCCCTCCACTTT.

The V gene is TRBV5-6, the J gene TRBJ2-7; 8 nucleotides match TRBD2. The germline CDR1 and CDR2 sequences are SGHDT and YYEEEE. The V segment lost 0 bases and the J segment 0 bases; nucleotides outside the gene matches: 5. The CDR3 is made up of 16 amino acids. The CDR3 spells CASSLGSGRGSYEQYF. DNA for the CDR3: TGTGCCAGCAGCTTGGGGTCCGGGAGGGGCTCCTACGAGCAGTACTTC.

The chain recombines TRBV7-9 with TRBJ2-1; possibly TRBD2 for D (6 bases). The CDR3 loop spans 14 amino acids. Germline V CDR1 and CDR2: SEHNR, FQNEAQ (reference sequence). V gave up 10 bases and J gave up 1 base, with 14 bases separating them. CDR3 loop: CAIGGSKSYNEQFF. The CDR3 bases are TGTGCCATAGGAGGGTCAAAATCCTACAATGAGCAGTTCTTC.

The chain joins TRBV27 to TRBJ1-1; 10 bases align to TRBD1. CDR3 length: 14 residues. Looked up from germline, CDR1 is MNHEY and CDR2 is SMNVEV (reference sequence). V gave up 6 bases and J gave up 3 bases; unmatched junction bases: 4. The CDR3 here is CASRTGGAYTEAFF. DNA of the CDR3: TGTGCCAGCAGGACAGGGGGCGCATACACTGAAGCTTTCTTT.

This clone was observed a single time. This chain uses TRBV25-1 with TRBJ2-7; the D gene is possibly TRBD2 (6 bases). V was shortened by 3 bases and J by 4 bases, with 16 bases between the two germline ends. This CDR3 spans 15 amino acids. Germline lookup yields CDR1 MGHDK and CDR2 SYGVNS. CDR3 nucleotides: TGTGCCAGCAGTGATCGGGGGACGGATTATTACGAGCAGTACTTC. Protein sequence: CASSDRGTDYYEQYF.

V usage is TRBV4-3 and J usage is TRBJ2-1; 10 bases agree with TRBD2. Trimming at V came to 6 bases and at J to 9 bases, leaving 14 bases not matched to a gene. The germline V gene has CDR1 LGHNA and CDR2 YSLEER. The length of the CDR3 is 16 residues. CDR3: CASSHLTSGGAGEQFF. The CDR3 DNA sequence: TGCGCCAGCAGTCACCTCACGAGCGGGGGGGCAGGTGAGCAGTTCTTC.

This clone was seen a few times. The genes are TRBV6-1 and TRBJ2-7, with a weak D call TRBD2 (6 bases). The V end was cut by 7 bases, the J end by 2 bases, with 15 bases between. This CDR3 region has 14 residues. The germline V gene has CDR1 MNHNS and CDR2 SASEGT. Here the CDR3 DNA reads TGTGCCAGCAAGTCAGGCGGGGCCACCTACGAGCAGTACTTC. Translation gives CASKSGGATYEQYF.

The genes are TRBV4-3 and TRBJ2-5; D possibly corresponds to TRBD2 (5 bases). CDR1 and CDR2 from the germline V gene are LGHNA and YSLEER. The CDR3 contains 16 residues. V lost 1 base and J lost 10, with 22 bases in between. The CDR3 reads CASSQGEGAGPGGQYF. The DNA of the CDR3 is TGCGCCAGCAGCCAAGGAGAGGGCGCGGGCCCAGGTGGCCAGTACTTC.

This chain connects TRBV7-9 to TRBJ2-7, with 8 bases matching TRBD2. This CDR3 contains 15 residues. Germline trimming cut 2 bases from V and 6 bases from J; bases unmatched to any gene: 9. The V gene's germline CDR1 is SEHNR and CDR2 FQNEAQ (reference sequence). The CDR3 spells CASSLRTGGSLEQYF. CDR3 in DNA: TGTGCCAGCAGCTTACGGACGGGAGGGTCTCTCGAGCAGTACTTC.

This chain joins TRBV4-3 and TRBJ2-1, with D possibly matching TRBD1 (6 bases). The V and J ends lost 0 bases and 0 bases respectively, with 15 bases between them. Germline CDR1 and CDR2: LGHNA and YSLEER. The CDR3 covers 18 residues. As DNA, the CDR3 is TGCGCCAGCAGCCAAGAACCGGACAGAACGAGCTCCTACAATGAGCAGTTCTTC. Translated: CASSQEPDRTSSYNEQFF.

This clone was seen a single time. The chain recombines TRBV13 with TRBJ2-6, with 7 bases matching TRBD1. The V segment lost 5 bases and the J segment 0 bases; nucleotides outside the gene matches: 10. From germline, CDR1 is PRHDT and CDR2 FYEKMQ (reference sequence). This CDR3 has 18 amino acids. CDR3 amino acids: CASSPRQGILSGANVLTF. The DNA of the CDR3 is TGTGCCAGCAGCCCCAGACAGGGAATCCTCTCTGGGGCCAACGTCCTGACTTTC.

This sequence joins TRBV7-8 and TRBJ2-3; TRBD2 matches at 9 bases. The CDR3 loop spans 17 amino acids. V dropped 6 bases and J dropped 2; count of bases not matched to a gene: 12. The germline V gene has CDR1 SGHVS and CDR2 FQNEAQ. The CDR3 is CASSKLAGRPPTDTQYF. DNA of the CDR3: TGTGCCAGCAGTAAACTAGCGGGCCGGCCCCCCACAGATACGCAGTATTTT.

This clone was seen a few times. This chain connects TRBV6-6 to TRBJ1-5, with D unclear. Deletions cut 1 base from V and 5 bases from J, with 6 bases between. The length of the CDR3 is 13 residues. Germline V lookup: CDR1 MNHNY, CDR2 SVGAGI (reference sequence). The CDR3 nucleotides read TGTGCCAGCAGTTACTGGGGAGATCAGCCCCAGCATTTT. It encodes CASSYWGDQPQHF.

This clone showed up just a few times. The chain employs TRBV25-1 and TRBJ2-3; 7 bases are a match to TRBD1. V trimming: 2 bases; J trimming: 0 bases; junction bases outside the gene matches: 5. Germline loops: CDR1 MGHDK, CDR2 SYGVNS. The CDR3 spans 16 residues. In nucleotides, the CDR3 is TGTGCCAGCAGTGAACGGGGACAGTGGAGCACAGATACGCAGTATTTT. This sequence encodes CASSERGQWSTDTQYF.